This T cell receptor beta chain is drawn from a study of beta chain features in type 1 diabetes. General study points: High-TCR-expressing cells could be over-represented by cDNA sequencing.

Trimming removed 3 bases from V and 0 bases from J, with 7 bases in between. Germline CDR1 is SEHNR and CDR2 is FQNEAQ (reference sequence). The CDR3 extends over 14 amino acids. This clone was seen a few times. Its specificity is unknown. Isolated RNA was reverse transcribed in full, so expressed TCRB transcripts were sequenced. Clones were sequenced by immunoSEQ multiplex PCR, and TCRdb holds only the in-frame ones, with some missing. The sample has 300,000 to 450,000 clones, about 20% seen once; the top ten hold 0.035% to 0.05%. Based on CD45RO/CCR7/CD25/CD127/CD95/CD27, CD4+ regulatory, stem cell-like memory, naive and central memory cells were sorted.

This chain connects TRBV7-9 to TRBJ2-3; D is unclear. This TCR came from a young woman in good health. Sequencing used naive CD4+ T cells from blood. The CDR3 nucleotides read TGTGCCAGCAGCTTCACCCAGAGCACAGATACGCAGTATTTT. The encoded protein is CASSFTQSTDTQYF.